Given below is one T cell receptor (beta chain) in context. Its matching antigen is unknown. The record originates from a study of cytomegalovirus exposure and HLA in healthy donors. Study-wide context: Findings of an earlier analysis included 90 million to 120 million unique TCR beta sequences from around 180 million T cells.

The CDR3 totals 14 residues. Losses at the gene ends were 5 bases for V and 1 base for J; bases not matched to a gene: 4. Looked up from germline, CDR1 is SEHNR and CDR2 is FQNEAQ (reference sequence). Study findings and constraints: According to a later analysis, donors in an Asian-associated ancestry cluster reportedly had fewer N-insertions than the roughly 720-donor mean.

A multiplex PCR was run with 60 Vbeta primers and 13 Jbeta primers. Sequencing was performed with immunoSEQ multiplex PCR; in TCRdb, only in-frame clones are kept and a portion is missing. The data show tens of thousands of clones, 67% seen once. The chain joins TRBV7-9 to TRBJ1-1; 7 bases line up with TRBD1. Material: PBMCs. This receptor was identified in a woman in her forties or fifties in good health and CMV-seropositive. CDR3 bases: TGTGCCAGCAGCGGGGGGACAGAGAACACTGAAGCTTTCTTT. Translation: CASSGGTENTEAFF.